This T cell receptor (beta chain) was documented in a study of neurological immune-mediated disorders. This clonotype was found many times. The antigen remains undetermined. CDR3 length: 19 residues. Germline V CDR1 and CDR2: SGHRS, YFSETQ. V shed 0 bases, J shed 0 bases, and the junction held 12 bases outside the gene matches. TCRdb re-called the 5' RACE reads with MiXCR, one entry per CDR3 protein. This table holds some 66,000 distinct CDR3 sequences, less than 5.5% found once. Study-level points and caveats: Expanded clones shared no CDR3 amino acid sequences across subjects, suggesting private repertoires in all groups.

J is TRBJ2-3 and V is TRBV5-1, with TRBD2 identical over 8 bases. Specimen: PBMCs. This sequence was found in a man aged 25 to 45 with multiple sclerosis. The DNA for the CDR3 is TGCGCCAGCAGCTTGGGGGCCCGGAGTAGCGGGGTCAGCACAGATACGCAGTATTTT. Translating it yields CASSLGARSSGVSTDTQYF. Full variable domain (outside the CDR3, taken from reference TRBV5-1 and TRBJ2-3): KAGVTQTPRYLIKTRGQQVTLSCSPISGHRSVSWYQQTPGQGLQFLFEYFSETQRNKGNFPGRFSGRQFSNSRSEMNVSTLELGDSALYLCASSLGARSSGVSTDTQYFGPGTRLTVL.